This T cell receptor beta chain is from a study of lymphopenia after photon versus proton radiotherapy. Sequenced by immunoSEQ multiplex PCR; TCRdb stores in-frame clones only, minus some. The sample holds 150,000 to 200,000 clones; 75% to 90% are singletons and the top ten take around 5%. There are 15 residues in the CDR3. Study-level results: Photon-treated patients lost naive T cells and TCR diversity; proton-treated stayed stable. Larger post-nadir TCR diversity loss correlated inversely with survival in deceased patients. Better survival with proton therapy was suggested as possible, not demonstrated.

Turning to this clone: Its antigen is unidentified.

The TCR was taken from a man aged 50-60 years with gastric cancer. The chain couples TRBV21-1 to TRBJ2-3; TRBD2, the table's D call, lacks a check against the DNA. TRBV21-1 is deemed a pseudogene. The sample was peripheral blood, taken from a patient treated with photon-based radiotherapy. The CDR3 spells CASRWDCSSTDTQYF. The CDR3 nucleotides are TGTGCCAGCAGATGGGACTGTTCTAGCACAGATACGCAGTATTTT.